These T cell receptor beta chains were read from a single sample in a study of T cell responses to AZD1222 COVID-19 vaccine. TCRdb keeps only in-frame clones here, not all; method: immunoSEQ multiplex PCR. The sample lists 43,000 or so clones, around 90% seen once, with over 30% in the top ten. The sample in question was peripheral blood, obtained 28 days after the second AZD1222 dose. The source is an adult who received the AZD1222 COVID-19 vaccine. Each CDR3 is given with its conserved first and last residue. The D gene is left open where the match is weak. Only some rows state a clone size, as once, few, many or a class for expanded clones.

J,size,V,D,length,DNA,CDR3
TRBJ1-3,NA,TRBV30,NA,11,TGTGCCTGGAAGCCTGGAAACACCATATATTTT,CAWKPGNTIYF
TRBJ1-1,NA,TRBV19,NA,12,TGTGCCAGCTCATGGTGGAACACTGAAGCTTTCTTT,CASSWWNTEAFF
TRBJ1-4,NA,TRBV25-1,NA,14,TGTGCCAGCAGTGAATATAGGGGGAAGGAAAAACTGTTTTTT,CASSEYRGKEKLFF
TRBJ2-2,NA,TRBV4-2,TRBD2,18,TGTGCCAGCAGCCAAGACGCTAGCGGGGGGCAGCGAACCGGGGAGCTGTTTTTT,CASSQDASGGQRTGELFF
TRBJ1-2,NA,TRBV6-5,NA,12,TGTGCCAGCAGCGCACCTCAAGGGGGCTACACCTTC,CASSAPQGGYTF
TRBJ1-1,few,TRBV6-1,NA,15,TGTGCCAGCAGTGAATTCGTTGGATTGTCCACTGAAGCTTTCTTT,CASSEFVGLSTEAFF
TRBJ1-6,NA,TRBV7-9,NA,13,TGTGCCAGCAGCTTAGAGGGGAATTCACCCCTCCACTTT,CASSLEGNSPLHF
TRBJ2-5,NA,TRBV5-1,TRBD2,15,TGCGCCACGACGACTAGCGGGGGGGCGGGAGAGACCCAGTACTTC,CATTTSGGAGETQYF
TRBJ2-6,NA,TRBV30,NA,15,TGTGCAATAGGATGGGTCCTCTCTGGGGCCAACGTCCTGACTTTC,CAIGWVLSGANVLTF
TRBJ2-4,NA,TRBV19,TRBD1,14,TGTGCCAGTAGCGACAGGGGGTATTGGAACATTCAGTACTTC,CASSDRGYWNIQYF
TRBJ1-2,NA,TRBV7-9,NA,13,TGTGCCAGCAGCTTAACGGGACAAGGTGGCTACACCTTC,CASSLTGQGGYTF
TRBJ2-1,NA,TRBV6-4,NA,15,TGTGCCAGCAGGACGGGAGCTAGCCCCTACAATGAGCAGTTCTTC,CASRTGASPYNEQFF
TRBJ2-2,NA,TRBV28,NA,15,TGTGCCAGCAAACCCGGGGCAGGGACCACCGGGGAGCTGTTTTTT,CASKPGAGTTGELFF
TRBJ1-5,NA,TRBV2,NA,14,TGTGCCAGCAGGGCCGGGACCGATTATCAGCCCCAGCATTTT,CASRAGTDYQPQHF
TRBJ2-2,NA,TRBV25-1,NA,13,TGTGCCAGCAGTGTGGCCTACACCGGGGAGCTGTTTTTT,CASSVAYTGELFF
TRBJ1-2,NA,TRBV5-4,NA,12,TGTGCCAGCAGCTTGTACAGGGACGGCTACACCTTC,CASSLYRDGYTF
TRBJ2-7,NA,TRBV5-1,TRBD1,14,TGCGCCAGCAGCCCCGGGACAGCGAATTACGAGCAGTACTTC,CASSPGTANYEQYF
TRBJ2-3,NA,TRBV4-3,NA,15,TGCGCCAGCAGCCAAGCAGCCAGGGGGGGGGATACGCAGTATTTT,CASSQAARGGDTQYF
TRBJ1-2,NA,TRBV6-5,TRBD1,13,TGTGCCAGCAGACCGGGACAGACCTATGGCTACACCTTC,CASRPGQTYGYTF
TRBJ2-2,NA,TRBV19,NA,15,TGTGCCAGTAGTATTGCAGCCCCGGGCACCGGGGAGCTGTTTTTT,CASSIAAPGTGELFF
TRBJ2-2,NA,TRBV18,NA,18,TGTGCCAGCTCACCCCTACGGGACACGGTAAATAACACCGGGGAGCTGTTTTTT,CASSPLRDTVNNTGELFF
TRBJ2-7,few,TRBV27,NA,13,TGTGCCAGCAGTCCGGGGGACTCCTACGAGCAGTACTTC,CASSPGDSYEQYF
TRBJ2-3,NA,TRBV7-2,TRBD1,15,TGTGCCAGCAGCTTAGGTGGGACAGCCCCAGATACGCAGTATTTT,CASSLGGTAPDTQYF
TRBJ1-6,NA,TRBV4-3,NA,15,TGCGCCAGCAGCCAAGTAGAGGGAAGGGATTCACCCCTCCACTTT,CASSQVEGRDSPLHF
TRBJ2-2,NA,TRBV7-2,TRBD2,16,TGTGCCAGCAGCTTAGCGGGAGGGACGAACACCGGGGAGCTGTTTTTT,CASSLAGGTNTGELFF
TRBJ2-3,NA,TRBV7-2,TRBD2,17,TGTGCCAGCAGCACTAGCCGGACTAGCGGGGGACGGGATACGCAGTATTTT,CASSTSRTSGGRDTQYF
TRBJ2-5,few,TRBV10-1,NA,14,TGCGCCAGCAGTGTCCGTGGGGGGAGGGAGACCCAGTACTTC,CASSVRGGRETQYF
TRBJ1-2,NA,TRBV5-4,NA,15,TGTGCCAGCAGCTTGAGGGAGAGCAGGGGCTATGGCTACACCTTC,CASSLRESRGYGYTF
TRBJ2-1,few,TRBV29-1,NA,16,TGCAGCGTTGAAGATCTTTACAGGGCTCTATACAATGAGCAGTTCTTC,CSVEDLYRALYNEQFF
TRBJ1-1,NA,TRBV12-3/TRBV12-4,NA,13,TGTGCCAGCAGTCAAAACAGGAACACTGAAGCTTTCTTT,CASSQNRNTEAFF
TRBJ1-6,NA,TRBV9,NA,14,TGTGCCAGCAGCCCAGTAAAGCATAATTCACCCCTCCACTTT,CASSPVKHNSPLHF
TRBJ2-7,NA,TRBV3-1/TRBV3-2,NA,11,TGTGCCAGCAGCTCCCTATACGAGCAGTACTTC,CASSSLYEQYF
TRBJ1-1,NA,TRBV29-1,TRBD1,14,TGCAGCGTTGTTGCGACAGGGGGGGGCACTGAAGCTTTCTTT,CSVVATGGGTEAFF
TRBJ1-1,NA,TRBV7-2,NA,13,TGTGCCAGCAGCCCAGGGATGAACACTGAAGCTTTCTTT,CASSPGMNTEAFF
TRBJ2-2,NA,TRBV3-1/TRBV3-2,NA,19,TGTGCCAGCAGCCACCATTCTTCGACATCAGGGCATCTTGCCGGGGAGCTGTTTTTT,CASSHHSSTSGHLAGELFF
TRBJ2-1,NA,TRBV4-2,NA,18,TGTGCCAGCAGCCAAGATCCGGTCGACCGGGGCTCCTACAATGAGCAGTTCTTC,CASSQDPVDRGSYNEQFF
TRBJ1-1,NA,TRBV11-2,NA,15,TGTGCCAGCAGCTTAAGGAGCAATTTGAACACTGAAGCTTTCTTT,CASSLRSNLNTEAFF
TRBJ2-3,NA,TRBV7-9,TRBD2,16,TGTGCCAGCAGCGCGCTAGCGGGGGGAGGGACAGATACGCAGTATTTT,CASSALAGGGTDTQYF
TRBJ2-7,NA,TRBV9,TRBD1,16,TGTGCCAGCAGCGTAGATCCGGCAGGGGGCACCTACGAGCAGTACTTC,CASSVDPAGGTYEQYF
TRBJ2-7,NA,TRBV7-9,TRBD2,14,TGTGCCAGCAGCTTCGGGGGGGCCCTCTACGAGCAGTACTTC,CASSFGGALYEQYF
TRBJ1-4,once,TRBV28,TRBD1,15,TGTGCCAGCAGTTCGCGGGGACAGTTTAATGAAAAACTGTTTTTT,CASSSRGQFNEKLFF
TRBJ2-2,NA,TRBV11-2,TRBD1,16,TGTGCCAGCAGCTTTACCGGGACAGGGGGCACCGGGGAGCTGTTTTTT,CASSFTGTGGTGELFF
TRBJ2-3,NA,TRBV19,TRBD2,18,TGTGCCAGTAGTCCCCCGAGGGTCGGTAGCGGGGGTGGAGATACGCAGTATTTT,CASSPPRVGSGGGDTQYF
TRBJ1-1,NA,TRBV30,NA,11,TGTGCCTGGACCTCGGGCCTAATTGGCTTCTTT,CAWTSGLIGFF
TRBJ1-1,NA,TRBV7-8,TRBD1,14,TGTGCCAGCAGCTCTACAGGGGTTGGCACTGAAGCTTTCTTT,CASSSTGVGTEAFF
TRBJ1-2,NA,TRBV3-1/TRBV3-2,TRBD1,14,TGTGCCAGCAGCGAGGTACGGGACAGCTATGGCTACACCTTC,CASSEVRDSYGYTF
TRBJ2-3,NA,TRBV6-2/TRBV6-3,NA,15,TGTGCCAGCAGTTACGGCGGTTCTAGCACAGATACGCAGTATTTT,CASSYGGSSTDTQYF
TRBJ1-1,NA,TRBV7-2,NA,17,TGTGCCAGCAGCTTAAATCAACAGGGAGCAGGGAACACTGAAGCTTTCTTT,CASSLNQQGAGNTEAFF
TRBJ1-1,NA,TRBV18,NA,16,TGTGCCAGCTCACCACCGCTGGGCAGGGGAATCTCTGAAGCTTTCTTT,CASSPPLGRGISEAFF
TRBJ1-2,NA,TRBV19,TRBD1,15,TGTGCCAGTAGTCCTCCGGGACAGTCCATCTATGGCTACACCTTC,CASSPPGQSIYGYTF
TRBJ2-2,NA,TRBV4-1,TRBD1,16,TGCGCCAGCAGCCAAACTCGGGGACAGGGACCCGGGGAGCTGTTTTTT,CASSQTRGQGPGELFF
TRBJ2-3,once,TRBV15,TRBD2,19,TGTACCACCAGCAGCGCCTGGACTAGCGGGGCCTCTAGCACAGATACGCAGTATTTT,CTTSSAWTSGASSTDTQYF
TRBJ1-5,NA,TRBV7-9,TRBD1,15,TGTGCCAGCAGCCGAGGAGGGACAGGGGTTCAGCCCCAGCATTTT,CASSRGGTGVQPQHF